A single sample gave rise to the 10 T cell receptor beta chains below, sequenced in a study of blood T cell repertoires in COVID-19. The table came from immunoSEQ multiplex PCR; TCRdb's copy has only in-frame clones and leaves some out. The table includes about 170,000 clones, just under 90% detected once. Input material: peripheral blood. The receptors stem from a man aged 18 to 29 with active or convalescent COVID-19.

The chain has TRBV7-2 and TRBJ2-7; the match to TRBD1 covers 7 bases. V was clipped by 5 bases and J by 2 bases; unmatched bases: 6. This CDR3 comprises 14 residues. CDR1 SGHTA and CDR2 FQGNSA come from the germline V gene. CDR3 coding DNA: TGTGCCAGCAGCACGGACGGGACAGCCTACGAGCAGTACTTC. It specifies CASSTDGTAYEQYF.

This clone was observed a handful of times. The chain combines TRBV3-1 (or the pseudogene TRBV3-2) with TRBJ1-6; D might be TRBD1 (6 bases). The CDR3 consists of 15 residues. Per germline, CDR1 LGHDT and CDR2 YNNKEL (reference sequence). V shed 2 bases and J shed 6 bases, with 11 bases lying between them. This chain's CDR3 is CASSQQQGVNSPLHF. The CDR3 nucleotides read TGTGCCAGCAGCCAACAACAGGGAGTTAATTCACCCCTCCACTTT.

The V gene is TRBV5-6, the J gene TRBJ1-1; no reliable D call. The germline V and J ends were trimmed by 4 bases and 5 bases, with 21 bases remaining between them. This CDR3 is 16 amino acids long. In germline, CDR1 is SGHDT, CDR2 YYEEEE. The CDR3 region is CASSLLLRGGRTEAFF. The DNA for the CDR3 is TGTGCCAGCAGCCTCCTCTTACGGGGAGGAAGAACTGAAGCTTTCTTT.

As for this clone: Other nucleotide sequences from this sample produce the same CDR3. The chain has TRBV18 and TRBJ2-2, with TRBD2 matching 9 bases. The CDR3 loop spans 16 amino acids. V was pared by 1 base and J by 0 bases, with 0 bases of the junction left unmatched. Germline assignment: CDR1 KGHSH and CDR2 LQKENI. The CDR3 coding sequence is TGTGCCAGCTCACCACTAGCGGGGGCGAACACCGGGGAGCTGTTTTTT. Translated, it gives CASSPLAGANTGELFF.

V and J are TRBV5-1 and TRBJ1-1, with 7 nucleotides matching TRBD1. The CDR3 is made up of 14 amino acids. CDR1 is SGHRS, CDR2 YFSETQ, per germline. V lost 2 bases to trimming and J lost 5 bases; unmatched junction nucleotides: 6. The CDR3 DNA sequence: TGCGCCAGCAGCTTCGGGACAGTGGGGACTGAAGCTTTCTTT. This encodes CASSFGTVGTEAFF.

The chain employs TRBV2 and TRBJ2-2; D possibly corresponds to TRBD1 (6 bases). The CDR3 loop spans 14 amino acids. V lost 1 base and J lost 5, with 8 bases in between. The germline gives CDR1 SNHLY, CDR2 FYNNEI. The CDR3 region has the DNA TGTGCCAGCAGTGAAGGCAGGGGTACCGGGGAGCTGTTTTTT. This encodes CASSEGRGTGELFF.

The CDR3 region is CSVGYGTGGKAYEQYF. DNA for the CDR3: TGCAGCGTTGGGTACGGGACAGGCGGGAAGGCCTACGAGCAGTACTTC. The chain couples TRBV29-1 to TRBJ2-7; TRBD1 aligns across 8 bases. This CDR3 region has 16 residues. Germline values: CDR1 SQVTM, CDR2 ANQGSEA. Trimming took 4 bases from V and 2 from J; bases not matched to a gene: 13.

This clone has only a few counts. The chain recombines TRBV10-3 with TRBJ1-2; 8 bases align to TRBD1. Germline values: CDR1 ENHRY, CDR2 SYGVKD. The trim removed 7 bases at V and 4 bases at J, leaving 11 bases unmatched. The CDR3 covers 15 residues. Here the CDR3 reads CAITRDRGRIYGYTF. The CDR3 DNA is TGTGCCATCACCCGAGACAGGGGAAGAATCTATGGCTACACCTTC.

The CDR3 is CASSLVVDSSHYEQYF. Written as DNA, the CDR3 is TGTGCCAGCAGCTTAGTAGTGGACTCGTCCCACTACGAGCAGTACTTC. The genes are TRBV7-2 and TRBJ2-7; D might be TRBD2 (5 bases). The CDR3 totals 16 residues. With 1 base removed from V and 3 bases from J, the gap between germline ends came to 16 bases. CDR1 is SGHTA, CDR2 FQGNSA, per germline.

The chain carries TRBV3-1 (or the pseudogene TRBV3-2) and TRBJ1-1; D is uncertain. CDR3 length: 13 residues. Looked up from germline, CDR1 is LGHDT and CDR2 is YNNKEL (reference sequence). V lost 4 bases to trimming and J lost 5 bases, with 11 bases between them. The CDR3 loop is CASSRPGRTEAFF. In DNA form, the CDR3 reads TGTGCCAGCAGCCGCCCCGGGAGGACTGAAGCTTTCTTT.